These 25 T cell receptor beta chains share one sample of origin, sequenced in a study of cytomegalovirus exposure and HLA in healthy donors. The assay was immunoSEQ multiplex PCR, and TCRdb's table has in-frame clones only and misses some. The sample lists some 74,000 clones, 80% to 95% seen once, with 3% to 4% in the top ten. The sample consisted of PBMCs. Receptors originate from a woman in her 30s in good health and CMV-seronegative.

V gene TRBV6-5 combines with J gene TRBJ2-1; 7 bases match TRBD2. CDR1 is MNHEY, CDR2 SVGAGI, per germline. This CDR3 has 16 residues. V lost 0 bases, J lost 6 bases, and 8 bases stayed unmatched. This CDR3 reads CASSYSGLAVFNEQFF. The CDR3 DNA sequence: TGTGCCAGCAGTTACTCAGGGCTAGCGGTTTTCAATGAGCAGTTCTTC.

This sequence joins TRBV19 and TRBJ2-2; 7 positions agree with TRBD2. Germline V lookup: CDR1 LNHDA, CDR2 SQIVND (reference sequence). With 5 bases clipped from V and 0 bases from J, the junction kept 6 bases outside the gene matches. The CDR3 is 16 amino acids. The CDR3 sequence: CASSSYSGTNTGELFF. Written as DNA, the CDR3 is TGTGCCAGTAGTTCCTACAGCGGGACGAACACCGGGGAGCTGTTTTTT.

The gene calls are TRBV5-1 and TRBJ2-7, with TRBD1 as a possible D gene (6 bases). In germline, CDR1 is SGHRS, CDR2 YFSETQ. This CDR3 is 14 amino acids long. Trimming took 1 base from V and 1 from J, leaving 9 bases between them. The CDR3 loop reads CASSLTGTSYEQYF. CDR3 in DNA: TGCGCCAGCAGCTTGACAGGGACATCCTACGAGCAGTACTTC.

This chain uses TRBV11-1 with TRBJ2-2, with no clear D. The germline V gene has CDR1 SGHAT and CDR2 FQDESV (reference sequence). V gave up 3 bases and J gave up 6 bases, with 5 bases separating them. CDR3 length equals 12 residues. In DNA, the CDR3 is TGTGCCAGCAGCTTGGGCCCCGGGGAGCTGTTTTTT. Protein sequence: CASSLGPGELFF.

V is TRBV18 and J is TRBJ2-3; D might be TRBD2 (6 bases). The germline V gene has CDR1 KGHSH and CDR2 LQKENI. The CDR3 length is 16 residues. Trimming cost V 6 bases and J 8 bases, with 24 bases left between them. CDR3 bases: TGTGCCAGCTCCCCGGCACCTAGCGTTCCCTCCCCTACGCAGTATTTT. As protein: CASSPAPSVPSPTQYF.

This sequence joins TRBV7-3 and TRBJ2-1; a weak D match, TRBD2 (5 bases). This CDR3 is 16 amino acids long. Germline V gives CDR1 SGHTA, CDR2 FQGTGA. V was cut by 2 bases and J by 0 bases, with 11 bases left in between. The CDR3 here is CASSLSPGSSYNEQFF. The CDR3 DNA sequence: TGTGCCAGCAGCTTATCCCCGGGGAGCTCCTACAATGAGCAGTTCTTC.

The V and J genes are TRBV30 and TRBJ1-2; 8 nucleotides match TRBD1. In germline, CDR1 is GTSNPN, CDR2 SVGIG (reference sequence). This CDR3 contains 14 residues. Germline trimming cut 3 bases from V and 4 bases from J; bases unmatched to any gene: 7. DNA of the CDR3: TGTGCCTGGAGCCGGGGCGGGACAGGCTATGGCTACACCTTC. It yields the protein CAWSRGGTGYGYTF.

The chain carries TRBV18 and TRBJ1-4; the match to TRBD1 covers 7 bases. The CDR3 covers 13 residues. Germline V gene lookup returns CDR1 KGHSH and CDR2 LQKENI. V trimming: 4 bases; J trimming: 8 bases; junction bases outside the gene matches: 4. The CDR3 is CASSLGQKEKLFF. CDR3 bases: TGTGCCAGCTCACTGGGACAGAAGGAAAAACTGTTTTTT.

The rearrangement links TRBV4-1 to TRBJ2-3; 8 bases line up with TRBD2. Trimming took 0 bases from V and 2 from J; bases not matched to a gene: 13. There are 19 residues in the CDR3. Germline CDR1 reads MGHRA; CDR2 reads YSYEKL. CDR3 nucleotides: TGCGCCAGCAGCCAAGAATTGGTCGGGAGGGCCCTCAACACAGATACGCAGTATTTT. This sequence encodes CASSQELVGRALNTDTQYF.

The rearrangement links TRBV5-1 to TRBJ2-2; TRBD2 might be the D (6 bases). In germline, CDR1 is SGHRS, CDR2 YFSETQ. This CDR3 is built from 15 residues. V lost 8 bases and J 5 bases, leaving 19 bases between the germline ends. CDR3 protein: CASKPGGETTGELFF. The DNA of the CDR3 is TGCGCCAGTAAACCAGGAGGGGAGACTACCGGGGAGCTGTTTTTT.

This clone was picked up a small number of times. The chain employs TRBV7-9 and TRBJ2-2; 10 bases fit TRBD2. This CDR3 has 18 amino acids. The J segment lost 6 bases and the V segment lost 3 bases, leaving 13 bases of the junction unmatched. In germline, CDR1 is SEHNR, CDR2 FQNEAQ (reference sequence). The CDR3 sequence: CASSFHLAGVFRPGELFF. As DNA, the CDR3 is TGTGCCAGCAGCTTCCATCTAGCGGGAGTTTTCAGGCCCGGGGAGCTGTTTTTT. The whole variable domain, remainder taken from reference TRBV7-9 and TRBJ2-2, is DTGVSQNPRHKITKRGQNVTFRCDPISEHNRLYWYRQTLGQGPEFLTYFQNEAQLEKSRLLSDRFSAERPKGSFSTLEIQRTEQGDSAMYLCASSFHLAGVFRPGELFFGEGSRLTVL.

V and J are TRBV10-3 and TRBJ1-1, with a tentative D call TRBD1 (6 bases). Germline CDR1 reads ENHRY; CDR2 reads SYGVKD. With 9 bases removed from V and 0 bases from J, the gap between germline ends came to 11 bases. This CDR3 spans 13 amino acids. DNA for the CDR3: TGTGCCATTGGACAGTTGATGAACACTGAAGCTTTCTTT. Residues: CAIGQLMNTEAFF.

This clone was observed a single time. The gene calls are TRBV6-5 and TRBJ1-2; possibly TRBD1 for D (5 bases). Germline values: CDR1 MNHEY, CDR2 SVGAGI. V dropped 4 bases and J dropped 2 bases, with 11 bases sitting between them. There are 14 residues in the CDR3. The CDR3 region has the DNA TGTGCCAGCAGTTCATCTGACAGCAACTATGGCTACACCTTC. It translates to CASSSSDSNYGYTF.

This clone was found many times. J is TRBJ1-1 and V is TRBV6-6; D possibly corresponds to TRBD1 (6 bases). V gave up 5 bases and J gave up 1 base, with 14 bases separating them. CDR1 is MNHNY, CDR2 SVGAGI, per germline (reference sequence). The CDR3 is 15 residues long. For the CDR3, the DNA is TGTGCCAGCAGTGGTTGGGACACTGAGAACACTGAAGCTTTCTTT. Its protein is CASSGWDTENTEAFF.

The V gene is TRBV18, the J gene TRBJ2-5, with 13 nucleotides matching TRBD2. The CDR3 sequence is 17 residues long. CDR1 KGHSH and CDR2 LQKENI come from the germline V gene. V shed 6 bases, J shed 5 bases, and the junction held 12 bases outside the gene matches. Here the CDR3 reads CASSQAWTSGSHETQYF. CDR3 sequence (DNA): TGTGCCAGCTCTCAGGCCTGGACTAGCGGGAGTCATGAGACCCAGTACTTC. The whole variable domain, remainder taken from reference TRBV18 and TRBJ2-5, is NAGVMQNPRHLVRRRGQEARLRCSPMKGHSHVYWYRQLPEEGLKFMVYLQKENIIDESGMPKERFSAEFPKEGPSILRIQQVVRGDSAAYFCASSQAWTSGSHETQYFGPGTRLLVL.

This rearrangement joins TRBV9 to TRBJ2-2; D gene unclear. The CDR3 extends over 13 amino acids. Germline V gives CDR1 SGDLS, CDR2 YYNGEE. Trimming removed 2 bases from V and 6 bases from J, with 8 bases in between. The CDR3 here is CASSVFSPGELFF. CDR3 in DNA: TGTGCCAGCAGCGTCTTTTCCCCCGGGGAGCTGTTTTTT.

This chain links TRBV10-3 with TRBJ2-3; TRBD2 aligns across 8 bases. V lost 6 bases and J lost 4; bases outside the gene matches: 9. Germline-derived CDR1 and CDR2 are ENHRY and SYGVKD. The CDR3 spans 15 residues. The CDR3 region is CAISRLAGGADTQYF. DNA of the CDR3: TGTGCCATCAGCCGACTCGCGGGGGGAGCAGATACGCAGTATTTT.

The chain uses TRBV30 and TRBJ1-3, with D perhaps matching TRBD1 (6 bases). The CDR3 extends over 14 amino acids. Trimming removed 3 bases from V and 0 bases from J, with 9 bases in between. Germline CDR1 is GTSNPN and CDR2 is SVGIG (reference sequence). CDR3 region: CAWRGQSSGNTIYF. CDR3 sequence (DNA): TGTGCCTGGAGAGGACAGAGCTCTGGAAACACCATATATTTT.

The chain carries TRBV11-3 and TRBJ2-5; the D is unclear. The J call is uncertain, as TRBJ2-7 better fits the DNA end. The CDR3 is made up of 14 amino acids. Germline CDR1 and CDR2: SGHNT and YENEEA. The CDR3 reads CASSSHEAPYEQYF. CDR3 in DNA: TGTGCCAGCAGCTCCCACGAGGCCCCCTACGAGCAGTACTTC.

The rearrangement links TRBV2 to TRBJ2-3; 7 bases align to TRBD2. The CDR3 runs 16 residues. V shed 6 bases and J 4 bases; nucleotides not matched to a gene: 13. Per the germline V gene, CDR1 is SNHLY and CDR2 is FYNNEI. The CDR3 protein is CASSWGGDLTSDTQYF. CDR3 in DNA: TGTGCCAGCAGCTGGGGAGGGGACCTCACATCAGATACGCAGTATTTT.

The V call is TRBV7-3, the J call TRBJ2-3; a possible D gene is TRBD1 (7 bases). CDR1 is SGHTA and CDR2 is FQGTGA in the germline V gene. This CDR3 is built from 15 residues. V was clipped by 4 bases and J by 0 bases, with 11 bases between them. The chain's CDR3 is CASSSQGRSTDTQYF. DNA for the CDR3: TGTGCCAGCAGCTCACAGGGGAGGAGCACAGATACGCAGTATTTT. The entire variable domain, with the rest obtained from reference TRBV7-3 and TRBJ2-3, is as follows: GAGVSQTPSNKVTEKGKYVELRCDPISGHTALYWYRQSLGQGPEFLIYFQGTGAADDSGLPNDRFFAVRPEGSVSTLKIQRTERGDSAVYLCASSSQGRSTDTQYFGPGTRLTVL.

This clone was seen once. Here the CDR3 DNA reads TGTGCCTGGAGTGTAATCGGTACTGGAAACACCATATATTTT. Amino acid sequence: CAWSVIGTGNTIYF. J is TRBJ1-3 and V is TRBV30; D gene unclear. The CDR3 totals 14 residues. Trimming removed 0 bases at V and 2 bases at J, with 8 bases between. CDR1 GTSNPN and CDR2 SVGIG come from the germline V gene (reference sequence).

This clone was recorded once. The rearrangement links TRBV4-1 to TRBJ1-3, with D possibly being TRBD1 (6 bases). The CDR3 runs 16 residues. V lost 2 bases and J lost 1, with 12 bases in between. CDR1 MGHRA and CDR2 YSYEKL come from the germline V gene. CDR3 residues: CASSQKDSASGNTIYF. The CDR3 region has the DNA TGCGCCAGCAGCCAAAAGGACAGTGCTTCTGGAAACACCATATATTTT.

The V call is TRBV7-6, the J call TRBJ1-1; D possibly corresponds to TRBD1 (6 bases). Germline V CDR1 and CDR2: SGHVS, FNYEAQ. The CDR3 runs 11 residues. V lost 3 bases to trimming and J lost 10 bases, with 9 bases between them. CDR3 sequence (DNA): TGTGCCAGCAGCTTGAGGGACACAGCTTTCTTT. Amino acids: CASSLRDTAFF. The full variable domain, in which reference TRBV7-6 and TRBJ1-1 provide the parts outside the CDR3, is GAGVSQSPRYKVTKRGQDVALRCDPISGHVSLYWYRQALGQGPEFLTYFNYEAQQDKSGLPNDRFSAERPEGSISTLTIQRTEQRDSAMYRCASSLRDTAFFGQGTRLTVV.

The gene calls are TRBV5-6 and TRBJ2-3; TRBD1 aligns across 7 bases. This CDR3 is 16 amino acids long. The V gene end was trimmed by 2 bases and the J gene end by 0 bases; junction bases not matched to a gene: 6. Germline lookup yields CDR1 SGHDT and CDR2 YYEEEE. The CDR3 nucleotides are TGTGCCAGCAGCTTAAGGGGGCGCTTTAGCACAGATACGCAGTATTTT. It is translated as CASSLRGRFSTDTQYF.